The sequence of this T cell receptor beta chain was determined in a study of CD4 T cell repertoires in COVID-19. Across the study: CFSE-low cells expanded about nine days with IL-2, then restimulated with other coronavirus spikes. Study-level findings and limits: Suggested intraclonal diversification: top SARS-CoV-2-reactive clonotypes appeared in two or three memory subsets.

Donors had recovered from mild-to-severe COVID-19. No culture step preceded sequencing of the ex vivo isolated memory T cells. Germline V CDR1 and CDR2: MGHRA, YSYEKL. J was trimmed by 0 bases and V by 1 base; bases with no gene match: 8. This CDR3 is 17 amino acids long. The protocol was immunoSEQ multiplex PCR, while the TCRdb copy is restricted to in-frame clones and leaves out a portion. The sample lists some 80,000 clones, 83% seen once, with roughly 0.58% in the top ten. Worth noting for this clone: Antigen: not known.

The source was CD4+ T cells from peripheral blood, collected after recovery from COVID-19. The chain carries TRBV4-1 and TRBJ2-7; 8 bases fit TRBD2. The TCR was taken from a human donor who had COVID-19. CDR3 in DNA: TGCGCCAGCAGCCAAGGGCGGGGGGTTAAGAGCTCCTACGAGCAGTACTTC. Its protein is CASSQGRGVKSSYEQYF.